The 26 T cell receptor beta chains listed next were all sequenced from one sample in a study of control samples from healthy donors and cancer patients. Assay: immunoSEQ multiplex PCR; the TCRdb copy retains only in-frame clones and omits some. The data show fewer than 60,000 clones, 87% seen once. The specimen was PBMCs. The receptors stem from a woman in her fifties or sixties with lung cancer.

J is TRBJ1-1 and V is TRBV7-8; D is ambiguous. Trimming shortened V by 5 bases and J by 1 base, and 14 bases separated the two germline ends. The CDR3 sequence is 15 residues long. Germline assignment: CDR1 SGHVS and CDR2 FQNEAQ. CDR3 nucleotide sequence: TGTGCCAGCAGCCTCCAGATACGGCCGAACACTGAAGCTTTCTTT. This gives the protein CASSLQIRPNTEAFF.

This clone was observed a few times. V gene TRBV10-1 combines with J gene TRBJ1-1; D gene uncertain. V shed 3 bases and J shed 3 bases, with 8 bases lying between them. There are 13 residues in the CDR3. Germline V gives CDR1 WNHNN, CDR2 SYGVQD (reference sequence). Here the CDR3 reads CASSEGVYTEAFF. The CDR3 DNA follows: TGCGCCAGCAGTGAAGGAGTTTACACTGAAGCTTTCTTT.

This sequence joins TRBV15 and TRBJ2-5; 11 bases agree with TRBD2. The CDR3 runs 16 residues. Trimming cost V 1 base and J 5 bases; bases outside gene matches: 6. Germline CDR1 and CDR2: LNHNV and YYDKDF (reference sequence). DNA for the CDR3: TGTGCCACCAGCAGAGGACTAGCGGGAAGCGATGAGACCCAGTACTTC. As protein: CATSRGLAGSDETQYF.

The chain combines TRBV4-2 with TRBJ2-7; TRBD1 is a possible D gene (6 bases). Germline V gene data show CDR1 as LGHNA and CDR2 as YNFKEQ. The CDR3 is made up of 16 amino acids. V lost 0 bases to trimming and J lost 2 bases, with 14 bases between them. The CDR3 region has the DNA TGTGCCAGCAGCCAAGATCCGGACAGAGCCACCTACGAGCAGTACTTC. Its translation is CASSQDPDRATYEQYF.

The chain is built from TRBV4-1 and TRBJ2-3; D may be TRBD2 (6 bases). This CDR3 contains 17 residues. V lost 0 bases, J lost 2 bases, and 15 bases lay in between. Germline CDR1 and CDR2: MGHRA and YSYEKL. CDR3 nucleotides: TGCGCCAGCAGCCAAGATCACCGACTAGAAAACACAGATACGCAGTATTTT. Amino acids: CASSQDHRLENTDTQYF.

The gene calls are TRBV6-5 and TRBJ2-7, with 7 bases matching TRBD1. The V segment lost 4 bases and the J segment 1 base; nucleotides outside the gene matches: 4. Germline CDR1 is MNHEY and CDR2 is SVGAGI. The CDR3 runs 14 residues. Here the CDR3 DNA reads TGTGCCAGCAGTTCCCCGGGACAGTCCTACGAGCAGTACTTC. It encodes CASSSPGQSYEQYF.

The chain recombines TRBV5-1 with TRBJ1-1, with D possibly matching TRBD1 (5 bases). This CDR3 contains 15 residues. Trimming shortened V by 4 bases and J by 0 bases, and 13 bases separated the two germline ends. Germline assignment: CDR1 SGHRS and CDR2 YFSETQ. This chain's CDR3 is CASSPSRGVNTEAFF. The CDR3 DNA follows: TGCGCCAGCAGCCCCTCCCGGGGGGTGAACACTGAAGCTTTCTTT.

This clone was picked up one time. The gene calls are TRBV27 and TRBJ2-4, with D maybe TRBD1 (5 bases). Trimming stripped 8 bases from V and 8 bases from J, with 22 bases between. Germline V gene data show CDR1 as MNHEY and CDR2 as SMNVEV (reference sequence). The CDR3 is 15 amino acids. CDR3 sequence (DNA): TGTGCCAGCTCCTCCGCCGGGCAGGGTCGCCACATTCAGTACTTC. Its translation: CASSSAGQGRHIQYF.

J is TRBJ2-1 and V is TRBV5-1; 9 nucleotides match TRBD2. This CDR3 contains 17 residues. The germline CDR1 and CDR2 sequences are SGHRS and YFSETQ. Unmatched junction bases numbered 11, after V lost 0 bases and J lost 7 bases. The CDR3 sequence: CASSLERGGRAFNEQFF. CDR3 DNA sequence: TGCGCCAGCAGCTTGGAACGGGGCGGGAGGGCTTTTAATGAGCAGTTCTTC.

The chain uses TRBV2 and TRBJ1-5; 7 nucleotides align to TRBD1. The V gene's germline CDR1 is SNHLY and CDR2 FYNNEI. The junction had 8 bases not matched to a gene; V was cut back by 8 bases and J by 4 bases. The CDR3 contains 14 residues. The CDR3 protein is CASEGTALNQPQHF. The CDR3 region has the DNA TGTGCCAGCGAAGGGACAGCCCTTAATCAGCCCCAGCATTTT.

This chain connects TRBV12-3 or TRBV12-4 to TRBJ2-1, with 7 bases aligning to TRBD2. The CDR3 consists of 13 residues. With 1 base clipped from V and 6 bases from J, the junction kept 0 bases outside the gene matches. CDR3 DNA sequence: TGTGCCAGCAGTTTAGGGACTAGCAATGAGCAGTTCTTC. This sequence encodes CASSLGTSNEQFF.

The table lists this clone with a few counts. The rearrangement uses TRBV28 and TRBJ2-6; 8 bases line up with TRBD1. With V trimmed by 0 bases and J by 2 bases, 6 bases remained unmatched. Germline values: CDR1 MDHEN, CDR2 SYDVKM. This CDR3 is built from 18 residues. CDR3 sequence: CASSLWDRAIAGANVLTF. CDR3 coding DNA: TGTGCCAGCAGTTTATGGGACAGGGCCATCGCTGGGGCCAACGTCCTGACTTTC. Drawing the rest from reference TRBV28 and TRBJ2-6, the complete variable domain is DVKVTQSSRYLVKRTGEKVFLECVQDMDHENMFWYRQDPGLGLRLIYFSYDVKMKEKGDIPEGYSVSREKKERFSLILESASTNQTSMYLCASSLWDRAIAGANVLTFGAGSRLTVL.

This chain joins TRBV7-9 and TRBJ2-5; D ambiguous. Looked up from germline, CDR1 is SEHNR and CDR2 is FQNEAQ (reference sequence). The V and J ends lost 5 bases and 4 bases respectively, with 11 bases between them. The CDR3 has 13 residues. DNA for the CDR3: TGTGCCAGCAGCCTAAGGGTCGGAGAGACCCAGTACTTC. Its protein product is CASSLRVGETQYF.

This clone appeared once. V and J are TRBV10-3 and TRBJ2-1, with 7 bases that match TRBD1. The CDR3 has 13 amino acids. CDR1 ENHRY and CDR2 SYGVKD come from the germline V gene. Trimming took 6 bases from V and 8 from J; bases not matched to a gene: 7. CDR3 loop: CAIRLGTEDEQFF. The CDR3 DNA reads TGTGCCATCAGGCTAGGGACAGAGGATGAGCAGTTCTTC.

V and J are TRBV28 and TRBJ1-4; D call uncertain. The CDR3 is 15 amino acids. V lost 2 bases, J lost 4 bases, and 11 bases lay in between. Germline CDR1 and CDR2: MDHEN and SYDVKM. The CDR3 loop is CASSLVGRNNEKLFF. The CDR3 region has the DNA TGTGCCAGCAGTTTAGTAGGCCGGAATAATGAAAAACTGTTTTTT.

This clone came up once. The V and J genes are TRBV7-8 and TRBJ2-1; no definite D call. This CDR3 comprises 15 residues. Per the germline V gene, CDR1 is SGHVS and CDR2 is FQNEAQ. V was clipped by 1 base and J by 2 bases, with 9 bases between them. CDR3 nucleotide sequence: TGTGCCAGCAGCTTAGGGGCCCCCGCCTACAATGAGCAGTTCTTC. Its translation is CASSLGAPAYNEQFF. Together with reference TRBV7-8 and TRBJ2-1, the CDR3 gives the full variable domain: GAGVSQSPRYKVAKRGQDVALRCDPISGHVSLFWYQQALGQGPEFLTYFQNEAQLDKSGLPSDRFFAERPEGSVSTLKIQRTQQEDSAVYLCASSLGAPAYNEQFFGPGTRLTVL.

The chain joins TRBV7-8 to TRBJ1-6, with 9 nucleotides matching TRBD1. The length of the CDR3 is 15 residues. Germline CDR1 is SGHVS and CDR2 is FQNEAQ. V was pared by 7 bases and J by 8 bases, with 9 bases of the junction left unmatched. The CDR3 region has the DNA TGTGCCAGCACCGGTGGGACAGGGAGGCATTCACCCCTCCACTTT. It codes for CASTGGTGRHSPLHF.

The rearrangement joins TRBV18 to TRBJ1-1; possible D gene TRBD1, 6 bases. V was trimmed by 4 bases and J by 2 bases, leaving 11 bases between them. The length of the CDR3 is 14 residues. CDR1 and CDR2 from the germline V gene are KGHSH and LQKENI. The CDR3 loop is CASSLGQINTEAFF. The CDR3 coding sequence is TGTGCCAGCTCACTGGGACAAATAAACACTGAAGCTTTCTTT.

V is TRBV19 and J is TRBJ2-1; 9 bases are shared with TRBD1. The CDR3 is 15 residues long. Germline loops: CDR1 LNHDA, CDR2 SQIVND (reference sequence). Trimming cost V 4 bases and J 3 bases; bases outside gene matches: 4. As DNA, the CDR3 is TGTGCCAGTAGTAGGGGACAGGGCTTCTACAATGAGCAGTTCTTC. Translation: CASSRGQGFYNEQFF.

The rearrangement links TRBV29-1 to TRBJ2-7; TRBD2 is a possible D gene (6 bases). With 7 bases removed from V and 0 bases from J, the gap between germline ends came to 13 bases. From germline, CDR1 is SQVTM and CDR2 ANQGSEA. The CDR3 covers 13 residues. Written as DNA, the CDR3 is TGCAGCGCGCGGGACGGAGGCTCCTACGAGCAGTACTTC. It specifies CSARDGGSYEQYF.

CDR3 loop: CASSYSGLARSTDTQYF. CDR3 DNA: TGTGCCAGCAGCTATTCGGGACTAGCGAGATCCACAGATACGCAGTATTTT. The V and J genes are TRBV7-8 and TRBJ2-3, with 10 bases identical to TRBD2. Germline CDR1 and CDR2: SGHVS and FQNEAQ. The CDR3 sequence is 17 residues long. V shed 4 bases and J 2 bases; nucleotides not matched to a gene: 9.

The chain joins TRBV19 to TRBJ2-1; 8 bases fit TRBD2. J was trimmed by 1 base and V by 3 bases; bases with no gene match: 2. CDR3 length: 15 residues. Germline V gene sequence: CDR1 LNHDA, CDR2 SQIVND (reference sequence). For the CDR3, the DNA is TGTGCCAGTAGTATTAGCGGGGAATCCTACAATGAGCAGTTCTTC. Protein product: CASSISGESYNEQFF.

The chain couples TRBV2 to TRBJ1-2; TRBD1 might be the D (6 bases). V was clipped by 8 bases and J by 7 bases, with 14 bases between them. This CDR3 has 12 residues. CDR1 is SNHLY and CDR2 is FYNNEI in the germline V gene. CDR3 bases: TGTGCCAGCGACACGGGGACATTTGGCTACACCTTC. Protein product: CASDTGTFGYTF. The full variable domain, rest sourced from reference TRBV2 and TRBJ1-2, is EPEVTQTPSHQVTQMGQEVILRCVPISNHLYFYWYRQILGQKVEFLVSFYNNEISEKSEIFDDQFSVERPDGSNFTLKIRSTKLEDSAMYFCASDTGTFGYTFGSGTRLTVV.

V is TRBV7-8 and J is TRBJ2-7; D is uncertain. The germline V and J ends were trimmed by 1 base and 1 base, with 8 bases remaining between them. Looked up from germline, CDR1 is SGHVS and CDR2 is FQNEAQ. This CDR3 comprises 14 residues. The CDR3: CASSLEKLSYEQYF. The CDR3 nucleotides read TGTGCCAGCAGCTTAGAAAAGCTTTCCTACGAGCAGTACTTC.

The chain recombines TRBV27 with TRBJ2-7; TRBD1 might be the D (5 bases). The CDR3 totals 15 residues. CDR1 is MNHEY and CDR2 is SMNVEV in the germline V gene (reference sequence). V lost 2 bases, J lost 3 bases, and 14 bases lay in between. CDR3 bases: TGTGCCAGCAGTTTAAAGTCGGCAGGGAACTACGAGCAGTACTTC. Translation: CASSLKSAGNYEQYF.

A single count supports this clone. The CDR3 loop reads CASSQVTGVGYGYTF. The CDR3, as DNA: TGTGCCAGCAGCCAAGTAACCGGGGTTGGCTATGGCTACACCTTC. The chain couples TRBV4-2 to TRBJ1-2, with D unclear. Germline-derived CDR1 and CDR2 are LGHNA and YNFKEQ. V was shortened by 1 base and J by 4 bases, with 13 bases between the two germline ends. The CDR3 is 15 amino acids.